This T cell receptor (beta chain) was sequenced in a study of shared clonotypes between healthy human individuals. Study in general: Ranging from 18 to 49 in age, donors were two women and a few men. Study-wide findings and caveats: Non-shared clonotypes showed lower generation probabilities than clonotypes common to all four donors. What limited the represented genetic and exposure-history diversity was the small number of donors.

On this clone: Its specificity is unknown.

Assay: immunoSEQ multiplex PCR; the TCRdb copy retains only in-frame clones and omits some. The sample holds approximately 640,000 clones, roughly 70% seen once. The TCR originated in a woman in her 30s in good health. The sequenced material came from memory CD4+ T cells sorted from blood. Described subset: CD45RA-negative fraction.

The CDR3 sequence is CASSLQLAGVGELFF. CDR3 bases: TGTGCCAGCAGCTTACAACTAGCGGGAGTCGGGGAGCTGTTTTTT. This chain uses TRBV7-2 with TRBJ2-2; TRBD2 matches 11 bases. CDR3 size: 15 residues. Per germline, CDR1 SGHTA and CDR2 FQGNSA. Trimming removed 2 bases from V and 7 bases from J; junction bases left unmatched: 3.